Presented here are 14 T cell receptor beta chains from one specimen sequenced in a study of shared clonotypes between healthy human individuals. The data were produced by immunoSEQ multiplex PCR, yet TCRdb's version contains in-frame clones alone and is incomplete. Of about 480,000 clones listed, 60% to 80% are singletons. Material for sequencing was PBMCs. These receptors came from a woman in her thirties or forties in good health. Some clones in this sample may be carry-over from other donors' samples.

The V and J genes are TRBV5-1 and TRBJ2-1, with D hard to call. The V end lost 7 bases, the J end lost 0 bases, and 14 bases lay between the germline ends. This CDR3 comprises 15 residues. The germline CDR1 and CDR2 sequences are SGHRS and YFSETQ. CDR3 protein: CASGPYDNSYNEQFF. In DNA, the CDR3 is TGCGCCAGCGGCCCCTACGACAACTCCTACAATGAGCAGTTCTTC.

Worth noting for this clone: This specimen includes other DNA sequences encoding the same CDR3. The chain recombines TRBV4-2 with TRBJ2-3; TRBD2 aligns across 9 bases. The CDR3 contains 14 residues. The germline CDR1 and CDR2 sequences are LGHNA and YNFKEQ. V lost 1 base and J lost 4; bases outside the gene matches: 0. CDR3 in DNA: TGTGCCAGCAGCCAAGGGACTAGCGCAGATACGCAGTATTTT. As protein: CASSQGTSADTQYF.

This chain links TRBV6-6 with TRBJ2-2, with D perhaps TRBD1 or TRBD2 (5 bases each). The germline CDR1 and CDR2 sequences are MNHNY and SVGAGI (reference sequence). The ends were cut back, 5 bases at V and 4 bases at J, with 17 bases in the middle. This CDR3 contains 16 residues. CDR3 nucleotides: TGTGCCAGCAGTCTCCGGGACCCCCAGGGCACCGGGGAGCTGTTTTTT. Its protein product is CASSLRDPQGTGELFF.

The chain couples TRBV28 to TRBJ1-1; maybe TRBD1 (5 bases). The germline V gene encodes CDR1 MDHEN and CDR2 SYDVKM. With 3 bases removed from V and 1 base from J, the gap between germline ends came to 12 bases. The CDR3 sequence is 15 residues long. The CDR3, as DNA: TGTGCCAGCAGTTTGCCGGGGGTGGGGAACACTGAAGCTTTCTTT. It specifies CASSLPGVGNTEAFF. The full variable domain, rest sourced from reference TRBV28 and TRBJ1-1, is DVKVTQSSRYLVKRTGEKVFLECVQDMDHENMFWYRQDPGLGLRLIYFSYDVKMKEKGDIPEGYSVSREKKERFSLILESASTNQTSMYLCASSLPGVGNTEAFFGQGTRLTVV.

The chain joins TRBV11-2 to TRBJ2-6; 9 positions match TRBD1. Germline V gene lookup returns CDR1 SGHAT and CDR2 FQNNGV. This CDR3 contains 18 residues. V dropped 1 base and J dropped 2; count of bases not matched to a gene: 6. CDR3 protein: CASSLGDRVGTGANVLTF. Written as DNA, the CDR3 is TGTGCCAGCAGCTTAGGGGACAGGGTGGGGACTGGGGCCAACGTCCTGACTTTC.

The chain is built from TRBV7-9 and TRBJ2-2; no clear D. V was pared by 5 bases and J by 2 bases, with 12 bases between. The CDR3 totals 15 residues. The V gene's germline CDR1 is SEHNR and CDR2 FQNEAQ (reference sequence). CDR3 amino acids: CASSRPRRNTGELFF. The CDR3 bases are TGTGCCAGCAGCAGGCCTCGGAGAAACACCGGGGAGCTGTTTTTT.

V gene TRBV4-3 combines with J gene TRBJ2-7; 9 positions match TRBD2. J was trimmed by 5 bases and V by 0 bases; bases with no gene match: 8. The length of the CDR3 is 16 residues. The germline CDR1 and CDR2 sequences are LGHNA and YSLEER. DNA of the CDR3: TGCGCCAGCAGCCAAGAAGGGGGACTAGCACTCGACGAGCAGTACTTC. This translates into CASSQEGGLALDEQYF.

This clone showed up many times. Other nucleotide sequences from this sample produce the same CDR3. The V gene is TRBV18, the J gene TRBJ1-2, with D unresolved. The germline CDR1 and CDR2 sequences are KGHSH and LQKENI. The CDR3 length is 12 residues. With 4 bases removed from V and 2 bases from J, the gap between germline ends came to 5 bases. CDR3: CASSLDNYGYTF. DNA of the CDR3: TGTGCCAGCTCACTAGACAACTATGGCTACACCTTC.

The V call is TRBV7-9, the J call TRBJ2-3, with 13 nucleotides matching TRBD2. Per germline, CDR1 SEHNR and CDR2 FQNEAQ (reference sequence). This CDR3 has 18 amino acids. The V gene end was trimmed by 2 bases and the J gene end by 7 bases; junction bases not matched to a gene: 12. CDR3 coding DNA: TGTGCCAGCAGCTTATGGTTACTAGCGGGAGGGTTGAAGAATACGCAGTATTTT. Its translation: CASSLWLLAGGLKNTQYF.

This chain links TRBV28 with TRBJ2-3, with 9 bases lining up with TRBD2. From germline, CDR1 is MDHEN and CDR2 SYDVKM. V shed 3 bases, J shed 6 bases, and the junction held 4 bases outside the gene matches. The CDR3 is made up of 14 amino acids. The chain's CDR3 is CASSLAGGVDTQYF. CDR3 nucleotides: TGTGCCAGCAGTTTGGCGGGAGGGGTGGATACGCAGTATTTT.

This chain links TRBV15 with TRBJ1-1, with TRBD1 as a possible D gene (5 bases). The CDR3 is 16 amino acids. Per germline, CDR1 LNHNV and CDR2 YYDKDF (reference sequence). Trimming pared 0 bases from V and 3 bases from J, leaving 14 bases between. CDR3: CATSRDLGGIDTEAFF. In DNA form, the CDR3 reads TGTGCCACCAGCAGAGATCTCGGGGGTATAGACACTGAAGCTTTCTTT.

In DNA form, the CDR3 reads TGCGCCAGCAGCTTGTTACGCAGGGGGCTCGCCGGGGAGCTGTTTTTT. Its translation: CASSLLRRGLAGELFF. V and J are TRBV5-1 and TRBJ2-2; TRBD1 aligns across 8 bases. Germline V gene lookup returns CDR1 SGHRS and CDR2 YFSETQ. V trimming: 1 base; J trimming: 6 bases; junction bases outside the gene matches: 8. The CDR3 runs to 16 residues.

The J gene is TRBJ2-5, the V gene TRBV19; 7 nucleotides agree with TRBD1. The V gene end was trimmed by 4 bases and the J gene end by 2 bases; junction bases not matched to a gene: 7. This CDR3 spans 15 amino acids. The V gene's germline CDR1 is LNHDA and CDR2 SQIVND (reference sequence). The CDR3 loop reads CASSSLDRNQETQYF. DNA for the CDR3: TGTGCCAGTAGTAGCCTGGACAGGAATCAAGAGACCCAGTACTTC.

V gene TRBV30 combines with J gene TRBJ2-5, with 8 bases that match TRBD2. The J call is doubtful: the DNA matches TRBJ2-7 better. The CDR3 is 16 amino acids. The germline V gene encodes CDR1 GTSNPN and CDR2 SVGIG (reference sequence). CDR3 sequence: CAWSTYYRGTRDEQYF. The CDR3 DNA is TGTGCCTGGAGTACATATTATAGGGGGACTAGGGACGAGCAGTACTTC.